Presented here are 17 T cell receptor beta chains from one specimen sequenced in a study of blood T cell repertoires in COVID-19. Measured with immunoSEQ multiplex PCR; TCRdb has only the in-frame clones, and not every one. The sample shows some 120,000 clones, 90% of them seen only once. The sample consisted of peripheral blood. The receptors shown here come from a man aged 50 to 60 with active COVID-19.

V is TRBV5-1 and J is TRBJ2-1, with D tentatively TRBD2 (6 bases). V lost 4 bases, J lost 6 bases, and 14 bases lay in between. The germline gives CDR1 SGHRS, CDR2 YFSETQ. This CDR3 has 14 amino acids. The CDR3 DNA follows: TGCGCCAGCAGCAAGTCGGGGCGGGGCAATGAGCAGTTCTTC. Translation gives CASSKSGRGNEQFF.

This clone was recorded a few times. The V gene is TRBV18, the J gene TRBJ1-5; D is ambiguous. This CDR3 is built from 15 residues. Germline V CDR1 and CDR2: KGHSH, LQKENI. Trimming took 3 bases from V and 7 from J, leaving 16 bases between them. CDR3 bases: TGTGCCAGCTCACCTCGGGGTCCCCAAAACCAGCCCCAGCATTTT. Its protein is CASSPRGPQNQPQHF. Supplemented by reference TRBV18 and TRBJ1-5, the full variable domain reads NAGVMQNPRHLVRRRGQEARLRCSPMKGHSHVYWYRQLPEEGLKFMVYLQKENIIDESGMPKERFSAEFPKEGPSILRIQQVVRGDSAAYFCASSPRGPQNQPQHFGDGTRLSIL.

The CDR3 nucleotides are TGTGCCAGCAGACCAGACAGGGGGGGTTACACTGAAGCTTTCTTT. It codes for CASRPDRGGYTEAFF. The V and J genes are TRBV3-1 (or the pseudogene TRBV3-2) and TRBJ1-1; 9 bases line up with TRBD1. The CDR3 has 15 amino acids. Germline V lookup: CDR1 LGHDT, CDR2 YNNKEL (reference sequence). The ends lost 6 bases at V and 3 bases at J; junction bases unmatched: 8.

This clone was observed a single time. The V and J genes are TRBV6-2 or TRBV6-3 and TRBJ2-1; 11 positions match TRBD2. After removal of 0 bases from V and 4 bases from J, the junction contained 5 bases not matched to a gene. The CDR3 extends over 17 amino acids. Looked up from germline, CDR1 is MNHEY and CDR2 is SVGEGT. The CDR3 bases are TGTGCCAGCAGTTACTCGGCCCTAGCGGGGGGTTACAATGAGCAGTTCTTC. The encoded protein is CASSYSALAGGYNEQFF.

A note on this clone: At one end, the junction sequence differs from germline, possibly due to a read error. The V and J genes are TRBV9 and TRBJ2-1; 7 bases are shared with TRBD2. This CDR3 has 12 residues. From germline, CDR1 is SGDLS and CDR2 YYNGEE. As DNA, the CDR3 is TGTGCCAGCAGCGTAAGGAGCGGGGAGTTAATCTTC. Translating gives CASSVRSGELIF.

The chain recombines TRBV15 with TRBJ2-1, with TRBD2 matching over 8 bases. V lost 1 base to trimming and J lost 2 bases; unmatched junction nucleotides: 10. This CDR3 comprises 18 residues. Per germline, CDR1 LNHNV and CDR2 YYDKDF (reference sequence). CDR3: CATSRGTGTSGAYNEQFF. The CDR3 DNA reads TGTGCCACCAGCAGAGGAACCGGAACTAGCGGAGCCTACAATGAGCAGTTCTTC.

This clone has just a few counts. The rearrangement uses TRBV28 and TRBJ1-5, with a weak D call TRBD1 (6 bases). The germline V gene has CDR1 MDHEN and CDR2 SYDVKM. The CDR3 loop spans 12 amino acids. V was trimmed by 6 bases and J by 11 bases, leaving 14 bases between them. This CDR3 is CASRGTSQAQHF. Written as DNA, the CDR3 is TGTGCCAGCAGGGGGACATCCCAGGCCCAGCATTTT.

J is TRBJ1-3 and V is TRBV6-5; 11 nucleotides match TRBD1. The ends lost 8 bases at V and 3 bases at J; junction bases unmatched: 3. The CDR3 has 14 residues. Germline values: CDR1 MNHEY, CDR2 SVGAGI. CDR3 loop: CASGDRGFGNTIYF. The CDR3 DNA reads TGTGCCAGCGGGGACAGGGGGTTTGGAAACACCATATATTTT.

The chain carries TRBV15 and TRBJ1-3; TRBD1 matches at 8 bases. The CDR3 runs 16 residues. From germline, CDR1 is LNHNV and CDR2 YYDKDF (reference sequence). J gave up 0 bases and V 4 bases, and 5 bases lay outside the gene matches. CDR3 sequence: CATSTHGTGSGNTIYF. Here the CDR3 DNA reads TGTGCCACCAGCACTCACGGGACAGGCTCTGGAAACACCATATATTTT.

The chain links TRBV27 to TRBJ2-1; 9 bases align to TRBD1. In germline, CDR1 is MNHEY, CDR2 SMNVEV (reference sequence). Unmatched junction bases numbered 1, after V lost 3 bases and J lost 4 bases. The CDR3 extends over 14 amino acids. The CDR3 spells CASSFGTGYNEQFF. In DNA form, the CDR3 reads TGTGCCAGCAGTTTTGGGACAGGGTACAATGAGCAGTTCTTC.

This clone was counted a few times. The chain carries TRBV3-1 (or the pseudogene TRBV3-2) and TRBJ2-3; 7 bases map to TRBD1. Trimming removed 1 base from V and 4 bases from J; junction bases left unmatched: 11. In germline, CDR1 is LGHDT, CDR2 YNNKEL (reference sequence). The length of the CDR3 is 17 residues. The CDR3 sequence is CASSQAGQPKGADTQYF. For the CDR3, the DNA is TGTGCCAGCAGCCAAGCGGGACAGCCTAAAGGGGCAGATACGCAGTATTTT.

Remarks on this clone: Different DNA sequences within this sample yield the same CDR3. DNA of the CDR3: TGTGCCAGCAGCCTGCCCCCCCGACTAGCAGGGAGCACAGATACGCAGTATTTT. Its translation: CASSLPPRLAGSTDTQYF. This chain joins TRBV7-9 and TRBJ2-3; 7 bases are a match to TRBD2. The germline V gene has CDR1 SEHNR and CDR2 FQNEAQ (reference sequence). The junction had 14 bases not matched to a gene; V was cut back by 5 bases and J by 0 bases. The CDR3 has 18 amino acids.

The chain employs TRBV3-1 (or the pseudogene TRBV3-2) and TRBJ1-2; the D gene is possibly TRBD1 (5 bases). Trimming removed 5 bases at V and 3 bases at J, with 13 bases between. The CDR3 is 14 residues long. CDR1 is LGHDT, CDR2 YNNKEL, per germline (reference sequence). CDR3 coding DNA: TGTGCCAGCAGCGCCGGCGGGGGGGACTATGGCTACACCTTC. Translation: CASSAGGGDYGYTF.

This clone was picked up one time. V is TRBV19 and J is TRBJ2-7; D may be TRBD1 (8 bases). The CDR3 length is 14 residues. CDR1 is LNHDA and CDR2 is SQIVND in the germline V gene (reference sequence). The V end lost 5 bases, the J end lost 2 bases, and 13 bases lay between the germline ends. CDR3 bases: TGTGCCAGTAGTCGACAGGGGAGGGCCTACGAGCAGTACTTC. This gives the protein CASSRQGRAYEQYF. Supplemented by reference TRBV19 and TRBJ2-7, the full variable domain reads DGGITQSPKYLFRKEGQNVTLSCEQNLNHDAMYWYRQDPGQGLRLIYYSQIVNDFQKGDIAEGYSVSREKKESFPLTVTSAQKNPTAFYLCASSRQGRAYEQYFGPGTRLTVT.

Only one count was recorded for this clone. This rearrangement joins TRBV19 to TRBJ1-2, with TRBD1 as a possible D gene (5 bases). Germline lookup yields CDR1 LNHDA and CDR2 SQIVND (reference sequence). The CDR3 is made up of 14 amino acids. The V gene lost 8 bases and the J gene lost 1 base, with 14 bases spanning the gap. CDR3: CASRGGGDNYGYTF. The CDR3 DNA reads TGTGCCAGTCGGGGAGGAGGGGATAACTATGGCTACACCTTC.

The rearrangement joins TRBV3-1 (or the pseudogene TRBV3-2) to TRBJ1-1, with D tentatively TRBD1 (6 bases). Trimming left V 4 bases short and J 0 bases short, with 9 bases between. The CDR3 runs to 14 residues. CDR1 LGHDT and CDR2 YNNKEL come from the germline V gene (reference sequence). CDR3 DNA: TGTGCCAGCAGCCTACGACAGGTGAACACTGAAGCTTTCTTT. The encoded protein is CASSLRQVNTEAFF.

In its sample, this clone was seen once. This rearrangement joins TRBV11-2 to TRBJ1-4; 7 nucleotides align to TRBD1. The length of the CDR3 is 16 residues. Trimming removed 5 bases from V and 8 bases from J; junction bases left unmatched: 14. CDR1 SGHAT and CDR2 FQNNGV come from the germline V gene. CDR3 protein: CASSLSLTGTLEKLFF. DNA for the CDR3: TGTGCCAGCAGCCTTTCCTTGACAGGGACCTTGGAAAAACTGTTTTTT.